What follows is one T cell receptor beta chain and its context. Which antigen it targets is not known. The record has no base qualities; no much larger clone is one base away. TCRbeta CDR3 regions were amplified from genomic DNA using the immunoSEQ Assay, a bias-controlled multiplex PCR. As for the authors' bioinformatics: The number of nucleated cells in each sample was estimated from the amplification of reference gene primers within the assay. Sequence reads were collapsed and filtered to measure the absolute abundance of every unique TCRbeta CDR3 rearrangement. For each sample, productive Simpson clonality was calculated as the square root of Simpson's diversity index over productive rearrangements. TCRdb mirrors the immuneACCESS table, restricted to in-frame sequences. Some clones are absent from its copies; in checked studies, under half trace to an unresolved V gene, and the reason for the others is unknown. V and J calls and clone size come straight from that table; D and trimming were deduced from the DNA. This sample holds about 160,000 clones; 80% to 90% were observed only once. The biggest ten clones account for 2.5% to 4% of the sample.

The collaborating institutions used their own protocols to collect whole blood in K2EDTA tubes. For TCRbeta analysis, collaborators shipped samples as frozen whole blood, isolated PBMCs, or DNA extracted from either of those sample types. This entry is derived from a study of blood T cell repertoires in COVID-19 (TCRdb year 2020). At the level of the whole study: Collaborator samples came from the United States, Italy and Spain and covered acute and convalescent phases of COVID-19. The repertoires were released in a freely available public database meant as a resource for research on the immune response to SARS-CoV-2. Where available, HLA class I and class II types were obtained from metadata supplied by the sample provider rather than from assay-based typing. A de-identified subject ID, COVID-19 status, age in years and sex were almost always included in the sample metadata. Deeply sampled blood TCRbeta repertoires from subjects exposed to, actively infected with, or recovered from COVID-19 were included in the dataset. The samples were drawn from the first 160 participants of the ongoing ImmuneRACE study and from over a thousand subjects provided by 6 global collaborators. The material from the prospective study consisted of cDNA or gDNA derived from T cells, B-cell-depleted T cells, or PBMCs. Results and caveats for the whole study, not just this receptor: How much clinical and demographic metadata was included differed by source and by participant, and the metadata was provided uncurated.

Taken from the germline V gene, the CDR1 and CDR2 loops are SGHTA and FQGNSA. Trimming accounts for 5 bases at V and 6 bases at J, while the number of junction bases matched to no gene is 6. From its cysteine to its phenylalanine, the CDR3 spans 15 amino acids. CDR3 DNA is the only sequence kept; it has 45 bases, read in frame from the first base. The V gene is TRBV7-2 and the J gene is TRBJ2-3; the junction holds 12 bases that match TRBD2. This receptor was obtained from a man aged 65-85 years with acute or convalescent COVID-19. Sequencing was performed on peripheral blood. The DNA is TGTGCCAGCAGCCAACTAGCGGGAGGTCGTGATACGCAGTATTTT. Protein translation: CASSQLAGGRDTQYF.